This T cell receptor (beta chain) was recorded in a study of T-cell memory formation after mild COVID-19. Study background: In these data, TCR clusters were largely donor specific. Findings and caveats of the study: Day 15 to 85 contracting clones showed balanced CD4/CD8; later expanders leaned CD4+.

TCRdb re-called the 5' RACE reads through MiXCR, storing one row per CDR3 protein. In the table there are 150,000 to 200,000 distinct CDR3 sequences, 20% to 25% of which are singletons. On this clonotype itself: Its antigen remains unidentified.

V lost 6 bases and J lost 0, with 11 bases in between. CDR3 length equals 15 residues. From germline, CDR1 is KGHDR and CDR2 SFDVKD. The sample consisted of PBMCs or a T cell subset sorted from them (not recorded which). The gene calls are TRBV24-1 and TRBJ2-1; tentatively, D is TRBD2 (5 bases). This clonotype was sampled from an adult woman who had mild COVID-19 (a few samples of this study predate the infection). Cell type and time point are not known. This CDR3 is CATSNGGSSYNEQFF. For the CDR3, the DNA is TGTGCCACCAGTAACGGCGGGTCCTCCTACAATGAGCAGTTCTTC.